Listed below are T cell receptor beta chains from one sample, sequenced in a study of neoadjuvant nivolumab and ipilimumab in lung cancer. Sequencing was performed with immunoSEQ multiplex PCR; in TCRdb, only in-frame clones are kept and a portion is missing. The sample has under 15,000 clones, about 94% seen once. The source was peripheral blood, collected after neoadjuvant nivolumab, alone or with ipilimumab, at or shortly before surgery. These receptor sequences come from an adult with non-small cell lung cancer. CDR3s include the opening cysteine and the closing phenylalanine or tryptophan. The D gene is left open where the match is weak. Size tells how often a clone was seen (once, few, many) or the class of an expanded clone, and some rows leave it out.

V: TRBV29-1; D: -; size: -; J: TRBJ1-2; DNA: TGCAGCGTAGCGCCCGGACAGAGGAGATATGGCTACACCTTC; CDR3: CSVAPGQRRYGYTF
V: TRBV4-3; D: -; size: -; J: TRBJ2-5; DNA: TGCGCCAGCAGCCAAGATGGGCAGGGGAGGACAGAGACCCAGTACTTC; CDR3: CASSQDGQGRTETQYF
V: TRBV20-1; D: -; size: few; J: TRBJ1-1; DNA: TGCAGTGCTAGAAAAGGCACTGAAGCTTTCTTT; CDR3: CSARKGTEAFF
V: TRBV4-1; D: TRBD1; size: -; J: TRBJ1-2; DNA: TGCGCCAGCAGCGAAGGACAGGCACTAAGCTATGGCTACACCTTC; CDR3: CASSEGQALSYGYTF
V: TRBV29-1; D: -; size: -; J: TRBJ1-1; DNA: TGCAGCGGCGGGAGAACCGCGATGAACACTGAAGCTTTCTTT; CDR3: CSGGRTAMNTEAFF
V: TRBV7-2; D: -; size: -; J: TRBJ1-3; DNA: TGTGCCAGCAGCCCCTGGGGGAGTGGAAACACCATATATTTT; CDR3: CASSPWGSGNTIYF
V: TRBV7-9; D: -; size: -; J: TRBJ1-2; DNA: TGTGCCAGCAGCTTAGGCCTCAGGTCTGGAACCTTC; CDR3: CASSLGLRSGTF
V: TRBV27; D: -; size: -; J: TRBJ1-1; DNA: TGTGCCAGCAGTTTACCAGGGGCCTTGAACACTGAAGCTTTCTTT; CDR3: CASSLPGALNTEAFF
V: TRBV5-1; D: -; size: -; J: TRBJ2-7; DNA: TGCGCCAGCAGCCTGATAACCAACAGGGCGGGAGCATCCTACGAGCAGTACTTC; CDR3: CASSLITNRAGASYEQYF
V: TRBV28; D: TRBD1; size: -; J: TRBJ1-1; DNA: TGTGCCAGCAGTTTCGCTATGAGACAGGGTGAAGCTTTCTTT; CDR3: CASSFAMRQGEAFF
V: TRBV5-6; D: -; size: -; J: TRBJ2-7; DNA: TGTGCCAGCAGCTCGAGGCAGGAGCAGTACTTC; CDR3: CASSSRQEQYF
V: TRBV27; D: -; size: -; J: TRBJ2-7; DNA: TGTGCCAGCAGCCCGACCGGGGCGTCCTTCGAGCAGTACTTC; CDR3: CASSPTGASFEQYF
V: TRBV19; D: TRBD1; size: -; J: TRBJ1-5; DNA: TGTGCCAGTAGACCCGACAGGGGAGGAGATCAGCCCCAGCATTTT; CDR3: CASRPDRGGDQPQHF
V: TRBV7-9; D: -; size: medium-sized; J: TRBJ2-1; DNA: TGTGCCAGCAGCCCTTGGTATGAGCAGTTCTTC; CDR3: CASSPWYEQFF